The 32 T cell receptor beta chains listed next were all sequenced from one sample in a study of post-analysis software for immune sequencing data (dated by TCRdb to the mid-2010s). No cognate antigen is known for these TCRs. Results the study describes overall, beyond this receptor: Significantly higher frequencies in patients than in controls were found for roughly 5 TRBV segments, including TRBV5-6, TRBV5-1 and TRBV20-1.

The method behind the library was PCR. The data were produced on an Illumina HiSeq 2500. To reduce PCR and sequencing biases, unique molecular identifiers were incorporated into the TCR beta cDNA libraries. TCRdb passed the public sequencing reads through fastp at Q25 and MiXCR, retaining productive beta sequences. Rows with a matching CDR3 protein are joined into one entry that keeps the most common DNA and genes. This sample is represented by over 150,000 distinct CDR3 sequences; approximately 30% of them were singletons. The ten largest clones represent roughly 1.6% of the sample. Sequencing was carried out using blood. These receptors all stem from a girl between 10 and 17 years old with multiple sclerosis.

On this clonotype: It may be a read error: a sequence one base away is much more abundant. CDR3 sequence reads: CASSQGQGSRDTQYF. In DNA, the CDR3 is TGCGCCAGCAGCCAAGGACAGGGTAGCAGAGATACGCAGTATTTT. V is TRBV4-1 and J is TRBJ2-3; 7 bases agree with TRBD1. From germline, CDR1 is MGHRA and CDR2 YSYEKL. This CDR3 spans 15 amino acids.

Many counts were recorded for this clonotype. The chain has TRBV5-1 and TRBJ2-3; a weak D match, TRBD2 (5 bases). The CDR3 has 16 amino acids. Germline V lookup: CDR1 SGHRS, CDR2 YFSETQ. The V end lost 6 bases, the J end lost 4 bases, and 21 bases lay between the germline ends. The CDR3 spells CASKTIPGEVADTQYF. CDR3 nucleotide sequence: TGCGCCAGCAAGACAATACCCGGGGAAGTTGCAGATACGCAGTATTTT.

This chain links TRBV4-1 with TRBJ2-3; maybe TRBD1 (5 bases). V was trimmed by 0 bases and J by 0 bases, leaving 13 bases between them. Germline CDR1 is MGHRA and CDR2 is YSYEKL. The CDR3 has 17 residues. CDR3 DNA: TGCGCCAGCAGCCAAGAACTCAGGGCGTCTAGCACAGATACGCAGTATTTT. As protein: CASSQELRASSTDTQYF.

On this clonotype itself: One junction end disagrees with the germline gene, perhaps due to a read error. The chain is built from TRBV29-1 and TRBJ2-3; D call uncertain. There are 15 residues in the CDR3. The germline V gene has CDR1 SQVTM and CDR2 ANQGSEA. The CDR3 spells CGVESGQAYTDTQYF. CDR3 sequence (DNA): TGCGGCGTTGAGTCTGGGCAGGCTTACACAGACACGCAGTATTTT.

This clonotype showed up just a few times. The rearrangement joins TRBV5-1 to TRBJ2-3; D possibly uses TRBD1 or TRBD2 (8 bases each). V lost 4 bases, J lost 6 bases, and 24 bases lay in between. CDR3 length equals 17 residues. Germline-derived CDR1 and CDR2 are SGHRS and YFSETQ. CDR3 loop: CASSPRTGLAGFDTQYF. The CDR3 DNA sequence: TGCGCCAGCAGCCCGCGGACAGGGCTAGCGGGTTTTGATACGCAGTATTTT.

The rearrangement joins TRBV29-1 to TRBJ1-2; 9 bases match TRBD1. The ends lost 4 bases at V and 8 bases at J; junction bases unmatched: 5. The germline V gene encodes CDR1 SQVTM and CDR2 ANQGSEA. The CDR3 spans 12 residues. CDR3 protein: CSVGGQGKGYTF. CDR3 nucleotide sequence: TGCAGCGTTGGAGGACAGGGGAAGGGCTACACCTTC. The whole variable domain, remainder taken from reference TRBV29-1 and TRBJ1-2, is SAVISQKPSRDICQRGTSLTIQCQVDSQVTMMFWYRQQPGQSLTLIATANQGSEATYESGFVIDKFPISRPNLTFSTLTVSNMSPEDSSIYLCSVGGQGKGYTFGSGTRLTVV.

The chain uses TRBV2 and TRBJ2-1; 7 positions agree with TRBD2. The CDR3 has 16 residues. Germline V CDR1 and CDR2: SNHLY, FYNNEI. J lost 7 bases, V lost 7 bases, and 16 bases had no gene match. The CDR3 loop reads CASILLGGDVTNEQFF. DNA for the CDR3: TGTGCCAGCATCCTCCTTGGGGGGGACGTGACGAATGAGCAGTTCTTC.

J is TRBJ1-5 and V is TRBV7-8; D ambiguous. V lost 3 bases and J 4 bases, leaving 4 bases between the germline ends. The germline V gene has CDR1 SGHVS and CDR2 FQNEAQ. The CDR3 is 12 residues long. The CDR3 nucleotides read TGTGCCAGCAGCTTCCAGAATCAGCCCCAGCATTTT. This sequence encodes CASSFQNQPQHF. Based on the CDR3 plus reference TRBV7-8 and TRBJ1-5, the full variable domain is GAGVSQSPRYKVAKRGQDVALRCDPISGHVSLFWYQQALGQGPEFLTYFQNEAQLDKSGLPSDRFFAERPEGSVSTLKIQRTQQEDSAVYLCASSFQNQPQHFGDGTRLSIL.

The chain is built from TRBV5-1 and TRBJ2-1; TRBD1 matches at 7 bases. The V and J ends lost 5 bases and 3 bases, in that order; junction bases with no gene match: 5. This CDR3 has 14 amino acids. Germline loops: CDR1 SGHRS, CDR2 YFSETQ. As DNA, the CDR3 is TGCGCCAGCAGTCAGGGACAGAGCTACAATGAGCAGTTCTTC. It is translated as CASSQGQSYNEQFF.

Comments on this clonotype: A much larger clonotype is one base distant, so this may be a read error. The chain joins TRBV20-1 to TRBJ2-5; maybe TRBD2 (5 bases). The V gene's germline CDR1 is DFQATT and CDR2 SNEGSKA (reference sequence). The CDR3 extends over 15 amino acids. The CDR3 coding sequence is TGCAGTGCCAGAGGGCAGAGAGCCGGGCCGGAGACCCAGTACTTC. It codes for CSARGQRAGPETQYF.

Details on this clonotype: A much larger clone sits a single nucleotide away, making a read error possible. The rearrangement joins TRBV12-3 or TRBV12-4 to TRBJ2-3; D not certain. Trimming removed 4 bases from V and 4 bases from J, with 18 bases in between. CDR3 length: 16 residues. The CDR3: CASSSRLRVTSDTQYF. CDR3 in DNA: TGTGCCAGCAGTTCCCGACTCCGGGTGACCTCAGATACGCAGTATTTT.

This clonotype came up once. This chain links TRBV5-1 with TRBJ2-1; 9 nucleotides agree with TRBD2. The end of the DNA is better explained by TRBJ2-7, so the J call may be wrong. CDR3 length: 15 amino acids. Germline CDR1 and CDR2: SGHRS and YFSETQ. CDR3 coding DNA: TGCGCCAGCTGCAGACCTAGCGGGGATAGGGATGAGCAGTACTTC. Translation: CASCRPSGDRDEQYF.

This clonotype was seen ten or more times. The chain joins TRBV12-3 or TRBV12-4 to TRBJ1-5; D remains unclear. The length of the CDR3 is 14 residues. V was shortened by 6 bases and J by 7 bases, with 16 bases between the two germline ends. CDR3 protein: CASSLRDGGQPQHF. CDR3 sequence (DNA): TGTGCCAGCAGCCTAAGGGATGGAGGCCAGCCCCAGCATTTT.

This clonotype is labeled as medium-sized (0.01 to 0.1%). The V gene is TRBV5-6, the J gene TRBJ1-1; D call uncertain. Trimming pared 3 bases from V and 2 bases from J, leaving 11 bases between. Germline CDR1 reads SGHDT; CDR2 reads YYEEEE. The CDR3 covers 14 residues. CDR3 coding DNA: TGTGCCAGCAGCTATTCCGGGTCAAACACTGAAGCTTTCTTT. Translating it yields CASSYSGSNTEAFF.

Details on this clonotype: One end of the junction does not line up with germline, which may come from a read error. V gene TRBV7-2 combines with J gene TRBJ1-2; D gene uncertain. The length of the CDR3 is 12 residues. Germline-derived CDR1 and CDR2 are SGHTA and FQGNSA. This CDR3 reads CASILNGYGYTF. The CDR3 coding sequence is TGTGCCAGCATCTTAAATGGGTATGGCTACACCTTC.

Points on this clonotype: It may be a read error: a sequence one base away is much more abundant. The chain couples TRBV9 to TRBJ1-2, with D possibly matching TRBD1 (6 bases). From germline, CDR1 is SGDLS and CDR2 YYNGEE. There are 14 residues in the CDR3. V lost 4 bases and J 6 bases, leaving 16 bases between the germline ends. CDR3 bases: TGTGCCAGCAGCCCTCTCAGGGGATCGGATGGCTACACCTTC. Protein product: CASSPLRGSDGYTF. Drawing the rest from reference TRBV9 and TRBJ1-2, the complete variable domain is DSGVTQTPKHLITATGQRVTLRCSPRSGDLSVYWYQQSLDQGLQFLIQYYNGEERAKGNILERFSAQQFPDLHSELNLSSLELGDSALYFCASSPLRGSDGYTFGSGTRLTVV.

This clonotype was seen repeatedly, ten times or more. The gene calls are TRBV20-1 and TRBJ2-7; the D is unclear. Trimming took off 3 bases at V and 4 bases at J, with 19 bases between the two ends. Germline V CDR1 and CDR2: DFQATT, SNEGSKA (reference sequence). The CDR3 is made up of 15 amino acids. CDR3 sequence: CSARPDTHGAYEQYF. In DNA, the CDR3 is TGCAGTGCTAGGCCCGACACTCATGGCGCTTACGAGCAGTACTTC.

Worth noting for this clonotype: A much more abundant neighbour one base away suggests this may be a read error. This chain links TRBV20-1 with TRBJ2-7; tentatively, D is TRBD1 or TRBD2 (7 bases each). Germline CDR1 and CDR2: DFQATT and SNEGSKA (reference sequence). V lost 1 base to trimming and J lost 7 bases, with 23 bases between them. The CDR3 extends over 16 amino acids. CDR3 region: CSARGRPGGGPNEQYF. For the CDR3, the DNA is TGCAGTGCTAGAGGGCGGCCAGGGGGAGGGCCGAATGAGCAGTACTTC.

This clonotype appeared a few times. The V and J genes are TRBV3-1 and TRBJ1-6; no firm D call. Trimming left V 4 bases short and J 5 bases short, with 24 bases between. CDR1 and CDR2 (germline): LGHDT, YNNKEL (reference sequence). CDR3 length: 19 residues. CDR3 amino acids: CASSPLAGAIGKDNSPLHF. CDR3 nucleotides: TGTGCCAGCAGCCCCCTTGCGGGTGCGATAGGAAAGGATAATTCACCCCTCCACTTT.

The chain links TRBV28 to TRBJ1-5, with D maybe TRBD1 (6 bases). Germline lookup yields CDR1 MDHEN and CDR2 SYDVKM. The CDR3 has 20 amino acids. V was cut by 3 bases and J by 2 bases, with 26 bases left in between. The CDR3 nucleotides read TGTGCCAGCAGTTTGCTTCCTGATGACAGGCCTACTATGGGCAATCAGCCCCAGCATTTT. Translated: CASSLLPDDRPTMGNQPQHF.

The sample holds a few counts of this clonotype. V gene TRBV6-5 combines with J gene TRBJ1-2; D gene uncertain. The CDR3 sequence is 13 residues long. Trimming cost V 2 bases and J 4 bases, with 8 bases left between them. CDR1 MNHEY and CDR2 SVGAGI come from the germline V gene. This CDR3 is CASSYVDSYGYTF. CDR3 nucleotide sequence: TGTGCCAGCAGTTACGTGGATAGCTATGGCTACACCTTC.

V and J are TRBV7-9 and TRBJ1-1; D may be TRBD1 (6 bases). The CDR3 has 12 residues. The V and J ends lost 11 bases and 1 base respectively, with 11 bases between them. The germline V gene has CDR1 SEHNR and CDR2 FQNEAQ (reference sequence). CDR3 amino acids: CAAKDRNTEAFF. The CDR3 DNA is TGTGCCGCAAAGGACAGGAACACTGAAGCTTTCTTT.

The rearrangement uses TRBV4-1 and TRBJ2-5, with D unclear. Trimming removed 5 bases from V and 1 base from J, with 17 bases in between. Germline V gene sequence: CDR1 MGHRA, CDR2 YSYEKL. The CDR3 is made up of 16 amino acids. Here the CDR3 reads CASSARTTGPQETQYF. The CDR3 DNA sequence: TGCGCCAGCAGCGCCCGGACCACTGGGCCCCAAGAGACCCAGTACTTC.

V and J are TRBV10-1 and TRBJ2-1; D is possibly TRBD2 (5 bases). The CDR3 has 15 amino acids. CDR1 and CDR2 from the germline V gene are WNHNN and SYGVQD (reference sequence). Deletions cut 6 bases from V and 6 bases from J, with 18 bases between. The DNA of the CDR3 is TGCGCCAGCAGCCAAGATCCTGAGGGTAGCAATGAGCAGTTCTTC. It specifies CASSQDPEGSNEQFF.

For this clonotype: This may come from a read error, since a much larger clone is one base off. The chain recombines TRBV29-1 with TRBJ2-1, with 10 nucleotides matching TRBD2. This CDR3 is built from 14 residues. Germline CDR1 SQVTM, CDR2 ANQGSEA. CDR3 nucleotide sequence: TGCAGCGTCCCTGGACTAGCGGTCGCGAATGGGCAGTTCTTC. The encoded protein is CSVPGLAVANGQFF.

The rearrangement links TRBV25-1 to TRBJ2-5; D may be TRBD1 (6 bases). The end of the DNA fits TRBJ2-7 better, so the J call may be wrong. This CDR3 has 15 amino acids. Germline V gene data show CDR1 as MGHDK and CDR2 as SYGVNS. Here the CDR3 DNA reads TGTGCCAGCGGACCGGTTGGCAGGGGAGTCCCCGAGCAGTACTTC. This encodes CASGPVGRGVPEQYF.

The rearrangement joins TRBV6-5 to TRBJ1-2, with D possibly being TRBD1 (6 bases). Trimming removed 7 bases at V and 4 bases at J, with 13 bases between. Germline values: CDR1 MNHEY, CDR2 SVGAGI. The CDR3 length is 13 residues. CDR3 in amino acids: CASTNPGVYGYTF. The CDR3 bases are TGTGCCAGCACCAACCCAGGGGTCTATGGCTACACCTTC.

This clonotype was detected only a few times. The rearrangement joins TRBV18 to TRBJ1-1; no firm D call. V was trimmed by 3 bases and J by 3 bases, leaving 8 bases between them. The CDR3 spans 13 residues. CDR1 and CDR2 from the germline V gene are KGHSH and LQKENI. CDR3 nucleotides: TGTGCCAGCTCACCGAGGCCCGACACTGAAGCTTTCTTT. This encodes CASSPRPDTEAFF.

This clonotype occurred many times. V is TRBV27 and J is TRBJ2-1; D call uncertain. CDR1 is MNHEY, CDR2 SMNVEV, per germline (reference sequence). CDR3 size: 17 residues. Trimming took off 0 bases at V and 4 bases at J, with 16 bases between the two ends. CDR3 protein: CASSLSWGRGVYNEQFF. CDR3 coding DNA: TGTGCCAGCAGTTTATCATGGGGTAGAGGAGTTTACAATGAGCAGTTCTTC.

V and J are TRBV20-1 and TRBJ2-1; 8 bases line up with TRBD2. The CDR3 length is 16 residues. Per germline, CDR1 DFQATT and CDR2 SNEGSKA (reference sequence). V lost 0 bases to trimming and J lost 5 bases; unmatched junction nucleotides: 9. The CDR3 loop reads CSARDIGSGSHNEQFF. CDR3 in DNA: TGCAGTGCTAGAGATATCGGGAGCGGGAGTCACAATGAGCAGTTCTTC.

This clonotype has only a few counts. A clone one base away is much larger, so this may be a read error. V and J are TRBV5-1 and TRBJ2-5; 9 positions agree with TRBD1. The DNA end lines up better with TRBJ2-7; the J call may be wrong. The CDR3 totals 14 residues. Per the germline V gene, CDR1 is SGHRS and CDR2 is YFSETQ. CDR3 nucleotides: TGCGCCAGCAGCTACCCGGGACAGGGTAGCGAGCAGTACTTC. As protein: CASSYPGQGSEQYF.

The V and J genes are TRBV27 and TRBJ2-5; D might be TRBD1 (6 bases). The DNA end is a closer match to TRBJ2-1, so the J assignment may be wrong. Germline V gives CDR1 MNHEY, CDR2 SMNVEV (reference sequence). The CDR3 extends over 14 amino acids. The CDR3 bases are TGTGCCAGCAGTTTACGGGTCAGGGGAGAGACCCAGTTCTTC. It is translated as CASSLRVRGETQFF.